The rows below give T cell receptor beta chains drawn from one sample of a study of T cell repertoires in cytomegalovirus infection. TCRdb processed the reads anew with MiXCR; each CDR3 protein has one entry. Altogether some 800,000 distinct CDR3 sequences are present, about 29% being singletons, with the ten largest covering less than 15%. These receptors have no known antigen. Sequencing used cultured CD8+ T cells from PBMCs, obtained from culture after CMV antigen stimulation. The receptors were gathered from a human donor in good health (CMV status not recorded). Some clones in this sample may be carry-over from other donors' samples. Both conserved end residues are part of each CDR3. A D gene is named only where the DNA matches it firmly. Size tells how often a clone was seen (once, few, many) or the class of an expanded clone, and some rows leave it out.

>TRBD2|TRBJ2-3|.|TRBV7-6
CASSLAGGYADTQYF
TGTGCCAGCAGCTTAGCCGGGGGGTACGCAGATACGCAGTATTTT
>TRBD2|TRBJ2-1|many|TRBV2
CASRAGLAGYNEQFF
TGTGCCAGCAGGGCGGGACTAGCGGGCTACAATGAGCAGTTCTTC
>.|TRBJ1-1|many|TRBV12-3/TRBV12-4
CASSFATGPQEAFF
TGTGCCAGCAGTTTTGCAACGGGGCCTCAAGAAGCTTTCTTT
>TRBD2|TRBJ2-1|.|TRBV29-1
CSVEGGGGAYNEQFF
TGCAGCGTTGAAGGTGGCGGGGGAGCCTACAATGAGCAGTTCTTC
>.|TRBJ1-1|.|TRBV6-1
CASSEEGRAEAFF
TGTGCCAGCAGTGAAGAGGGACGGGCTGAAGCTTTCTTT
>.|TRBJ2-5|few|TRBV6-2/TRBV6-3
CASTLLDGGRETQYF
TGTGCCAGCACCCTCCTTGACGGGGGAAGAGAGACCCAGTACTTC
>.|TRBJ1-2|.|TRBV2
CASSESGRRDGYLSGYGYTF
TGTGCCAGCAGTGAGTCCGGAAGACGGGACGGCTACCTCTCGGGCTATGGCTACACCTTC
>.|TRBJ2-7|.|TRBV6-6
CASSSDGVAYEQYF
TGTGCCAGCAGCTCGGACGGCGTCGCCTACGAGCAGTACTTC
>.|TRBJ2-1|.|TRBV27
CASSPRLDNEQFF
TGTGCCAGCAGTCCCCGACTTGACAATGAGCAGTTCTTC
>.|TRBJ2-5|few|TRBV20-1
CSASRGLQETQYF
TGCAGTGCTAGTAGGGGACTCCAAGAGACCCAGTACTTC
>.|TRBJ2-1|few|TRBV7-9
CASEEGNYNEQFF
TGTGCCAGCGAGGAGGGGAACTACAATGAGCAGTTCTTC
>TRBD2|TRBJ2-1|once|TRBV13
CASTPRSGGDNEQFF
TGTGCCAGCACCCCCCGGAGCGGGGGGGATAATGAGCAGTTCTTC
>.|TRBJ1-5|.|TRBV6-2/TRBV6-3
CASTPGGGHNQPQHF
TGTGCCAGCACCCCTGGGGGGGGGCATAATCAGCCCCAGCATTTT
>.|TRBJ2-1|few|TRBV9
CASSAPDSYYNEQFF
TGTGCCAGCAGCGCCCCGGACAGCTATTACAATGAGCAGTTCTTC
>TRBD1|TRBJ1-2|.|TRBV29-1
CSAWTGPGYTF
TGCAGCGCCTGGACAGGGCCTGGCTACACCTTC
>.|TRBJ1-1|many|TRBV4-1
CASSQPGSKNTEAFF
TGCGCCAGCAGCCAACCGGGTTCCAAGAACACTGAAGCTTTCTTT
>TRBD1|TRBJ2-4|.|TRBV18
CASSLDRTLAKNIQYF
TGTGCCAGCTCATTGGACAGGACCTTAGCCAAAAACATTCAGTACTTC
>.|TRBJ2-1|.|TRBV27
CASSFYGPPTSDEQFF
TGTGCCAGCAGTTTCTATGGGCCTCCGACTTCGGATGAGCAGTTCTTC
>TRBD1|TRBJ1-1|few|TRBV19
CASREEQGAPEAFF
TGTGCCAGTAGAGAGGAGCAGGGGGCTCCTGAAGCTTTCTTT
>.|TRBJ2-1|.|TRBV12-3/TRBV12-4
CASSFSGPVDEQFF
TGTGCCAGCAGTTTTTCTGGGCCTGTCGATGAGCAGTTCTTC
>.|TRBJ2-2|.|TRBV10-2
CASNQNTGELFF
TGCGCCAGCAACCAGAACACCGGGGAGCTGTTTTTT
>TRBD1|TRBJ2-7|.|TRBV4-1
CASSQVVTGVSYEQYF
TGCGCCAGCAGCCAAGTCGTGACAGGGGTTTCCTACGAGCAGTACTTC
>.|TRBJ1-3|.|TRBV14
CASSQDVGGTPNSGNTIYF
TGTGCCAGCAGCCAAGATGTGGGCGGGACACCCAACTCTGGAAACACCATATATTTT
>.|TRBJ1-1|many|TRBV19
CASSIVDSLNTEAFF
TGTGCCAGTAGTATAGTGGACAGCCTGAACACTGAAGCTTTCTTT
>.|TRBJ1-5|few|TRBV24-1
CATSDLKGTQHF
TGTGCCACCAGTGATTTGAAGGGGACCCAGCATTTT
>.|TRBJ1-2|.|TRBV5-8
CASSLVDSPF
TGTGCCAGCAGCTTGGTAGACAGTCCATTC
>.|TRBJ1-1|.|TRBV4-1
CASSQFRAVNTEAFF
TGCGCCAGCAGCCAATTTAGGGCAGTGAACACTGAAGCTTTCTTT
>.|TRBJ1-2|.|TRBV2
CASIGSGGYTF
TGTGCCAGCATCGGTAGTGGTGGCTACACCTTC
>TRBD2|TRBJ2-1|.|TRBV20-1
CSARSTSGGNEQFF
TGCAGTGCTAGATCGACTAGCGGGGGAAATGAGCAGTTCTTC
>TRBD2|TRBJ2-3|few|TRBV10-3
CAIGRRGGEQSDTQYF
TGTGCCATCGGTAGGCGGGGGGGCGAACAATCAGATACGCAGTATTTT
>TRBD1|TRBJ1-5|.|TRBV27
CASSPRQGYSNQPQHF
TGTGCCAGCAGTCCACGACAGGGCTATAGCAATCAGCCCCAGCATTTT
>.|TRBJ2-1|.|TRBV20-1
CSAEGNEQFF
TGCAGTGCCGAGGGAAATGAGCAGTTCTTC
>TRBD2|TRBJ2-3|few|TRBV4-1
CASSRGGGAQDTQYF
TGCGCCAGCAGCCGTGGCGGGGGGGCCCAAGATACGCAGTATTTT
>.|TRBJ1-5|.|TRBV6-6
CASRVRPTGSNQPQHF
TGTGCCAGCAGAGTTCGGCCCACTGGGAGCAATCAGCCCCAGCATTTT
>.|TRBJ1-2|.|TRBV7-9
CASSLGNSQIILYGYTF
TGTGCCAGCAGCTTAGGGAACAGCCAGATTATCCTCTATGGCTACACCTTC
>TRBD1|TRBJ1-5|.|TRBV11-3
CASSLSGRTGGNQPQHF
TGTGCCAGCAGCTTATCGGGGCGTACAGGGGGCAATCAGCCCCAGCATTTT
>.|TRBJ2-5|few|TRBV4-1
CASSQDMGIGETQYF
TGCGCCAGCAGCCAAGATATGGGGATCGGAGAGACCCAGTACTTC
>TRBD1|TRBJ1-4|few|TRBV2
CASSNDRGNEKLFF
TGTGCCAGCAGTAACGACAGGGGCAATGAAAAACTGTTTTTT
>.|TRBJ2-3|.|TRBV7-9
CASSLDGREGDTQYF
TGTGCCAGCAGCTTAGACGGCAGGGAAGGAGATACGCAGTATTTT
>.|TRBJ1-5|.|TRBV7-9
CASSSIDGEISNQPQHF
TGTGCCAGCAGCTCAATAGACGGTGAGATTAGCAATCAGCCCCAGCATTTT
>.|TRBJ2-1|many|TRBV7-8
CASSLEAHEQFF
TGTGCCAGCAGCTTAGAGGCACATGAGCAGTTCTTC
>.|TRBJ2-1|.|TRBV28
CASSLEARTDNEQFF
TGTGCCAGCAGTTTAGAGGCCCGGACTGACAATGAGCAGTTCTTC
>TRBD2|TRBJ2-3|few|TRBV7-2
CASSSELAGSSTDTQYF
TGTGCCAGCAGCTCAGAACTAGCGGGGTCTAGCACAGATACGCAGTATTTT
>TRBD1|TRBJ1-3|.|TRBV7-9
CASSSTGASYSGNTIYF
TGTGCCAGCAGCTCGACAGGGGCCTCTTACTCTGGAAACACCATATATTTT
>.|TRBJ2-1|many|TRBV11-2
CASSLENMAGSYNEQFF
TGTGCCAGCAGCTTAGAAAATATGGCAGGGTCCTACAATGAGCAGTTCTTC
>.|TRBJ1-1|few|TRBV19
CALKAEPGDIEAFF
TGTGCCTTAAAGGCGGAACCAGGTGATATTGAAGCTTTCTTT
>TRBD1|TRBJ2-7|.|TRBV19
CASSIGTGSYEQYF
TGTGCCAGTAGTATCGGGACAGGGAGCTACGAGCAGTACTTC
>.|TRBJ2-3|few|TRBV12-3/TRBV12-4
CASSSPRGSAQYF
TGTGCCAGCAGCTCCCCGCGAGGTTCTGCGCAGTATTTT
>TRBD1|TRBJ1-1|many|TRBV7-8
CASSLASPQGAPDTEAFF
TGTGCCAGCAGCTTAGCGAGCCCACAGGGGGCGCCGGACACTGAAGCTTTCTTT
>.|TRBJ2-6|few|TRBV12-3/TRBV12-4
CASDKPRGRQGANVLTF
TGTGCCAGCGACAAACCCCGGGGTCGTCAAGGGGCCAACGTCCTGACTTTC
>.|TRBJ1-6|few|TRBV12-3/TRBV12-4
CASTTDQAYNSPLHF
TGTGCCAGTACGACGGATCAAGCTTATAATTCACCCCTCCACTTT
>TRBD1|TRBJ2-1|few|TRBV6-8
CASSVDRGISYNEQFF
TGTGCCAGCAGTGTAGACAGGGGAATCTCCTACAATGAGCAGTTCTTC
>.|TRBJ2-1|many|TRBV7-6
CASRGGALEQFF
TGTGCCAGCAGGGGGGGGGCGCTTGAGCAGTTCTTC
>.|TRBJ1-5|.|TRBV27
CASSFLGGAGQPQHF
TGTGCCAGCAGTTTTTTGGGGGGCGCAGGTCAGCCCCAGCATTTT